The 9 T cell receptor beta chains in this list originate from one sample, sequenced in a study of T cell changes during pregnancy in multiple sclerosis. The assay was immunoSEQ multiplex PCR, and TCRdb's table has in-frame clones only and misses some. The sample has more than 75,000 clones; about 94% are singletons. The sample consisted of peripheral blood, taken in the third trimester of pregnancy. These receptor sequences come from a female donor with multiple sclerosis, enrolled in a pregnancy study.

V and J are TRBV7-8 and TRBJ1-5, with D maybe TRBD1 (5 bases). Germline V gene data show CDR1 as SGHVS and CDR2 as FQNEAQ. This CDR3 is built from 16 residues. Trimming took off 5 bases at V and 7 bases at J, with 21 bases between the two ends. The CDR3 nucleotides are TGTGCCAGCAGCCCACCTCCCGGACATATGGTCCAGCCCCAGCATTTT. It encodes CASSPPPGHMVQPQHF.

The rearrangement links TRBV9 to TRBJ2-7; 11 nucleotides agree with TRBD1. This CDR3 region has 15 residues. Trimming at V came to 3 bases and at J to 4 bases, leaving 6 bases not matched to a gene. Germline loops: CDR1 SGDLS, CDR2 YYNGEE. In DNA, the CDR3 is TGTGCCAGCAGCGAAACCGGGACAGGGGGGTACGAGCAGTACTTC. This translates into CASSETGTGGYEQYF.

V and J are TRBV25-1 and TRBJ1-5, with TRBD1 identical over 12 bases. Germline-derived CDR1 and CDR2 are MGHDK and SYGVNS. The CDR3 totals 16 residues. V lost 4 bases, J lost 6 bases, and 7 bases stayed unmatched. The CDR3 loop is CASSASGTGGFQPQHF. The DNA for the CDR3 is TGTGCCAGCAGTGCCTCCGGGACAGGGGGCTTTCAGCCCCAGCATTTT.

V gene TRBV30 combines with J gene TRBJ2-7; D is perhaps TRBD2 (5 bases). There are 14 residues in the CDR3. V lost 6 bases and J 3 bases, leaving 18 bases between the germline ends. Germline V CDR1 and CDR2: GTSNPN, SVGIG (reference sequence). CDR3 protein: CACRNPELGYEQYF. For the CDR3, the DNA is TGTGCCTGCAGGAACCCGGAACTAGGCTACGAGCAGTACTTC.

This sequence joins TRBV6-1 and TRBJ1-1; 7 nucleotides line up with TRBD1. The CDR3 is 13 residues long. V shed 6 bases and J 9 bases; nucleotides not matched to a gene: 10. Per the germline V gene, CDR1 is MNHNS and CDR2 is SASEGT. Here the CDR3 reads CASRAGTVGKAFF. Here the CDR3 DNA reads TGTGCCAGCAGAGCAGGGACAGTCGGGAAAGCTTTCTTT.

The chain combines TRBV6-6 with TRBJ2-7, with D perhaps matching TRBD1 (5 bases). Germline CDR1 and CDR2: MNHNY and SVGAGI (reference sequence). The CDR3 has 13 residues. V shed 3 bases and J shed 7 bases, with 13 bases lying between them. The chain's CDR3 is CASSYGAGWEQYF. CDR3 sequence (DNA): TGTGCCAGCAGTTATGGGGCAGGGTGGGAGCAGTACTTC.

This clone was seen once. The rearrangement joins TRBV5-3 to TRBJ1-5; 9 bases fit TRBD1. TRBV5-3 is treated as an ORF (open reading frame) with a function not yet certain. V shed 6 bases, J shed 7 bases, and the junction held 11 bases outside the gene matches. The CDR3 spans 15 residues. The CDR3, as DNA: TGTGCCAGAACCCCCGGGACAGGGTGGGGACAGCCCCAGCATTTT. Translated: CARTPGTGWGQPQHF.

The chain recombines TRBV19 with TRBJ1-1; the D gene is possibly TRBD1 (6 bases). Trimming left V 4 bases short and J 1 base short, with 13 bases between. Germline values: CDR1 LNHDA, CDR2 SQIVND (reference sequence). This CDR3 has 15 residues. DNA of the CDR3: TGTGCCAGTAGTAGCCGACAGGTCACGAACACTGAAGCTTTCTTT. Protein product: CASSSRQVTNTEAFF.

The chain employs TRBV4-2 and TRBJ1-2, with D possibly matching TRBD1 (5 bases). CDR1 and CDR2 from the germline V gene are LGHNA and YNFKEQ. V lost 6 bases and J lost 2, with 10 bases in between. This CDR3 contains 13 residues. The CDR3 sequence is CASRQGENYGYTF. CDR3 coding DNA: TGTGCCAGCAGGCAGGGTGAAAACTATGGCTACACCTTC.